This entry concerns a single T cell receptor (beta chain). The source of the sample is a study of long-term antiretroviral therapy in people with HIV. Running of the v3.0 immunoSEQ assay took place at survey level. Here immunoSEQ multiplex PCR was the method, and the copy in TCRdb shows in-frame clones only, minus some. The data show about 18,000 clones, with around 96% seen just once and more than 1.3% held by the top ten. The CDR3 runs 13 residues. V lost 4 bases and J lost 4; bases outside the gene matches: 3. Germline-derived CDR1 and CDR2 are WNHNN and SYGVQD (reference sequence). J is TRBJ2-5 and V is TRBV10-1; 7 bases map to TRBD2. Material: unsorted PBMCs, obtained around 10 years after starting antiretroviral therapy. This sequence was found in a man in his thirties or forties with HIV. The DNA for the CDR3 is TGCGCCAGCAGTGGGACTAGTGGAGAGACCCAGTACTTC. Residues: CASSGTSGETQYF.